Listed below are T cell receptor beta chains from one sample, sequenced in a study of identical twins. Using its own MiXCR run on the 5' RACE reads, TCRdb lists one record per CDR3 protein. Of approximately 1.8 million distinct CDR3 sequences in the sample, roughly 35% were seen once. Sequenced: cord blood. The receptors were sampled from a newborn girl in good health. CDR3s include the opening cysteine and the closing phenylalanine or tryptophan. The D gene is left open where the match is weak. Some rows mark clone size as missing; the rest say once, few, many or name a class of expanded clone.

TRBV4-1,-,14,-,TRBJ1-2,CASSQEVGRYGYTF,TGCGCCAGCAGCCAAGAGGTCGGACGTTATGGCTACACCTTC
TRBV5-4,TRBD1,15,-,TRBJ2-1,CASSPRDRITNEQFF,TGTGCCAGCAGCCCTCGGGACAGGATCACAAATGAGCAGTTCTTC
TRBV28,-,11,-,TRBJ2-1,CASREHNEQFF,TGTGCCAGCCGGGAGCACAATGAGCAGTTCTTC
TRBV7-9,TRBD1,14,-,TRBJ1-6,CASTPTGEASPLHF,TGTGCCAGCACCCCAACAGGGGAGGCTTCACCCCTCCACTTT
TRBV5-5,TRBD2,15,-,TRBJ2-5,CASLERGALQETQYF,TGTGCCAGCCTGGAGCGGGGGGCCCTCCAGGAGACCCAGTACTTC
TRBV7-9,-,16,-,TRBJ1-2,CASSLSSYRSDYGYTF,TGTGCCAGCAGCTTATCTTCGTACAGGTCGGACTATGGCTACACCTTC
TRBV7-6,-,14,few,TRBJ1-5,CASSMGLPNQPQHF,TGTGCCAGCAGCATGGGACTCCCCAATCAGCCCCAGCATTTT
TRBV5-1,TRBD2,13,-,TRBJ2-3,CASSSSGTDAQYF,TGCGCCAGCAGCTCTAGCGGCACAGATGCGCAGTATTTT
TRBV20-1,-,15,few,TRBJ2-7,CSARDPGRRLHEQYF,TGCAGTGCTAGAGATCCGGGCAGACGTCTCCACGAGCAGTACTTC
TRBV27,-,14,few,TRBJ2-7,CASTPKWDGYEQYF,TGTGCCAGCACGCCAAAGTGGGACGGCTACGAGCAGTACTTC
TRBV20-1,TRBD2,14,few,TRBJ2-7,CSARPGLGLYEQYF,TGCAGTGCTAGACCGGGACTAGGCCTCTACGAGCAGTACTTC
TRBV30,TRBD2,16,-,TRBJ2-7,CAWSVSPGLVRDEQYF,TGTGCCTGGAGTGTGAGTCCGGGACTAGTAAGAGATGAGCAGTACTTC
TRBV20-1,-,15,-,TRBJ1-4,CSAREPGPGREKLFF,TGCAGTGCTAGAGAACCGGGACCTGGTCGTGAAAAACTGTTTTTT
TRBV7-2,-,17,-,TRBJ1-6,CASSLASSSRANSPLHF,TGTGCCAGCAGCTTAGCATCTTCGAGCAGGGCTAATTCACCCCTCCACTTT
TRBV4-2,-,14,few,TRBJ1-1,CASSQDRRDTEAFF,TGTGCCAGCAGCCAAGATAGGCGGGACACTGAAGCTTTCTTT
TRBV20-1,TRBD1,13,few,TRBJ2-5,CSADKTGEETQYF,TGCAGTGCCGATAAGACAGGGGAAGAGACCCAGTACTTC
TRBV2,-,18,few,TRBJ2-1,CASSEWRWGGDFYNEQFF,TGTGCCAGCAGTGAGTGGCGCTGGGGCGGGGATTTTTACAATGAGCAGTTCTTC
TRBV12-3/TRBV12-4,-,12,few,TRBJ1-2,CASSLAALGYTF,TGTGCCAGCAGTTTAGCGGCCTTGGGCTACACCTTC
TRBV24-1,-,12,few,TRBJ2-3,CATSDLMDTQYF,TGTGCCACCAGTGATCTCATGGATACGCAGTATTTT
TRBV14,TRBD2,13,few,TRBJ2-7,CASSPTSANEQYF,TGTGCCAGCAGCCCGACTAGCGCCAATGAGCAGTACTTC
TRBV3-1,TRBD2,15,-,TRBJ2-7,CASSQDGTSLYEQYF,TGTGCCAGCAGCCAAGATGGGACTAGTCTCTACGAGCAGTACTTC
TRBV20-1,-,14,-,TRBJ2-2,CSARDKGNTGELFF,TGCAGTGCTAGAGATAAGGGGAACACCGGGGAGCTGTTTTTT
TRBV5-6,TRBD1,17,-,TRBJ2-1,CASSLLRGQGRNNEQFF,TGTGCCAGCAGCTTGTTAAGGGGACAGGGGAGGAACAATGAGCAGTTCTTC
TRBV2,-,12,few,TRBJ1-1,CASRPPNTEAFF,TGTGCCAGCAGACCCCCGAACACTGAAGCTTTCTTT
TRBV15,-,14,few,TRBJ2-3,CATSRARVGDTQYF,TGTGCCACCAGCAGAGCGAGAGTTGGGGATACGCAGTATTTT
TRBV20-1,TRBD2,16,few,TRBJ2-2,CSARELRGAGTGELFF,TGCAGTGCTAGAGAGCTGCGGGGGGCTGGCACCGGGGAGCTGTTTTTT
TRBV4-1,-,15,-,TRBJ2-5,CASSQVWGSQETQYF,TGCGCCAGCAGCCAAGTCTGGGGATCGCAAGAGACCCAGTACTTC
TRBV27,TRBD1,12,-,TRBJ2-1,CASRYRGHEQFF,TGTGCCAGCAGATACAGGGGGCATGAGCAGTTCTTC
TRBV20-1,TRBD2,16,-,TRBJ2-4,CSATGGVEGGKNIQYF,TGCAGTGCTACGGGAGGGGTGGAGGGGGGCAAAAACATTCAGTACTTC
TRBV12-3/TRBV12-4,TRBD2,20,-,TRBJ2-2,CARGRNRDRQREGLSGELFF,TGTGCCAGGGGGCGAAACCGGGACAGGCAGCGGGAGGGCCTTTCAGGGGAGCTGTTTTTT
TRBV5-1,-,11,few,TRBJ1-1,CASSLQGKPFF,TGCGCCAGCAGCTTGCAGGGGAAGCCTTTCTTT
TRBV27,-,14,-,TRBJ2-5,CASSSTAFQETQYF,TGTGCCAGCAGTTCAACAGCTTTCCAAGAGACCCAGTACTTC
TRBV27,-,16,-,TRBJ2-1,CASSAYLRSSYNEQFF,TGTGCCAGCAGTGCCTACCTACGAAGCTCCTACAATGAGCAGTTCTTC
TRBV3-1,TRBD1,16,-,TRBJ1-2,CASSQDPDRVDYGYTF,TGTGCCAGCAGCCAAGATCCCGACAGGGTTGACTATGGCTACACCTTC
TRBV20-1,TRBD1,14,-,TRBJ1-1,CSAESRGGNTEAFF,TGCAGTGCTGAGAGCAGGGGGGGAAACACTGAAGCTTTCTTT
TRBV12-3/TRBV12-4,TRBD1,15,few,TRBJ2-1,CASSRWGQGIHEQFF,TGTGCCAGCAGCCGATGGGGACAGGGGATCCATGAGCAGTTCTTC
TRBV20-1,-,13,-,TRBJ2-7,CSARARAPYEQYF,TGCAGTGCTAGAGCCAGGGCGCCCTACGAGCAGTACTTC
TRBV24-1,TRBD1,15,few,TRBJ2-7,CATPVGRQGLHEQYF,TGTGCCACTCCTGTCGGGCGACAGGGCCTCCACGAGCAGTACTTC
TRBV5-1,TRBD2,15,-,TRBJ2-7,CASSFAGGTPYEQYF,TGCGCCAGCAGCTTCGCGGGAGGGACCCCCTACGAGCAGTACTTC
TRBV9,TRBD2,15,-,TRBJ2-3,CASSSQAGRTDTQYF,TGTGCCAGCAGCTCCCAAGCGGGAAGGACAGATACGCAGTATTTT
TRBV20-1,-,13,-,TRBJ1-5,CSGRGMGNQPQHF,TGCAGTGGTCGGGGGATGGGCAATCAGCCCCAGCATTTT
TRBV10-3,-,13,-,TRBJ1-2,CAISELGRDGYTF,TGTGCCATCAGTGAGTTGGGGAGAGATGGCTACACCTTC
TRBV5-4,-,14,-,TRBJ2-7,CASSLDGSPYEQYF,TGTGCCAGCAGCTTGGACGGATCCCCCTACGAGCAGTACTTC
TRBV7-6,TRBD2,16,few,TRBJ2-1,CASSLLAGEVNNEQFF,TGTGCCAGCAGCTTACTTGCGGGAGAGGTGAACAATGAGCAGTTCTTC
TRBV5-5,TRBD1,13,-,TRBJ1-4,CASRARGHEKLFF,TGTGCCAGCAGGGCCAGGGGGCACGAAAAACTGTTTTTT
TRBV6-5,TRBD2,12,many,TRBJ2-5,CASSTSVETQYF,TGTGCCAGCTCAACTAGCGTAGAGACCCAGTACTTC
TRBV2,-,15,few,TRBJ1-6,CASSEKRRGESPLHF,TGTGCCAGCAGTGAAAAAAGACGGGGGGAATCACCCCTCCACTTT
TRBV9,-,16,-,TRBJ2-2,CASSPSWYPNTGELFF,TGTGCCAGCAGCCCTAGCTGGTACCCGAACACCGGGGAGCTGTTTTTT
TRBV6-1,-,17,-,TRBJ1-5,CASSELVGRHSNQPQHF,TGTGCCAGCAGTGAATTAGTGGGGAGGCATAGCAATCAGCCCCAGCATTTT
TRBV20-1,TRBD1,14,few,TRBJ1-4,CSARVGTGSEKLFF,TGCAGTGCTAGAGTGGGGACAGGGAGTGAAAAACTGTTTTTT
TRBV29-1,-,17,-,TRBJ2-2,CSVVSSGRGRGAGELFF,TGCAGCGTTGTCTCTAGCGGCAGGGGAAGAGGGGCCGGGGAGCTGTTTTTT
TRBV6-5,-,15,few,TRBJ1-5,CASSGDRGANQPQHF,TGTGCCAGCAGTGGAGACAGAGGTGCGAATCAGCCCCAGCATTTT
TRBV12-3/TRBV12-4,-,12,-,TRBJ2-6,CAISPGANVVTF,TGTGCCATCTCACCTGGGGCCAACGTCGTGACTTTC
TRBV15,-,15,-,TRBJ1-1,CATSRDLRATTEAFF,TGTGCCACCAGCAGAGACCTCCGGGCCACCACTGAAGCTTTCTTT
TRBV6-1,-,16,few,TRBJ2-1,CASSEGGAGDYNEQFF,TGTGCCAGCAGTGAAGGGGGGGCAGGAGACTACAATGAGCAGTTCTTC